The sequence of this TCR beta chain was determined in a study of spatial heterogeneity in lung cancer. Study summary: Two to three years after resection was the median timing of the follow-up PBMC samples, which were sequenced when available.

By its share, this clonotype is medium-sized. Its matching antigen is unknown. CDR3 length equals 11 residues. Between the trimmed V and J ends, which lost 3 bases and 13 bases, there was a span of 10 bases. General observations from the study: Tumor TCRs that were ubiquitous and expanded showed up in blood more at resection than follow-up.

Regarding time point: blood at routine non-recurrence follow-up after resection. Whole RNA, isolated from tumor, nontumor lung or frozen PBMC, was sequenced without prior sorting. Each TCR cDNA molecule carried a unique molecular identifier. TCRdb redid the calling of the 5' RACE reads with MiXCR, one entry per CDR3 protein. Among around 47,000 distinct CDR3 sequences listed, 6.5% to 7.5% were seen once. This chain links TRBV12-3 or TRBV12-4 with TRBJ1-5, with D hard to call. The sequence derives from a female donor with early-stage non-small cell lung cancer. The sample was PBMCs, taken at follow-up. CDR3 DNA sequence: TGTGCCAGCAGTTTTCAGGATTTTCAGCATTTT. It is translated as CASSFQDFQHF.